This T cell receptor beta chain stems from a study of blood T cell repertoires in COVID-19. The CDR3 sequence is 14 residues long. Germline loops: CDR1 SQVTM, CDR2 ANQGSEA. With 7 bases removed from V and 0 bases from J, the gap between germline ends came to 14 bases. Measured with immunoSEQ multiplex PCR; TCRdb has only the in-frame clones, and not every one. The repertoire holds 46,000 or so clones, with around nine tenths as singletons. This chain links TRBV29-1 with TRBJ2-3, with D possibly being TRBD1 (5 bases). Source material: peripheral blood. The sequence came from a man between 65 and 80 years old with active COVID-19. As DNA, the CDR3 is TGCAGCGGACAGACAGATCCTAGCACAGATACGCAGTATTTT. It translates to CSGQTDPSTDTQYF.